These T cell receptor beta chains were read from a single sample in a study of T-cell reconstitution after alpha-beta-depleted transplantation in children. Each CDR3 protein is one row after TCRdb ran MiXCR on the PCR reads. The table has roughly 200,000 distinct CDR3 sequences, approximately 6.6% seen once. The sample in question was PBMCs from the stem cell graft donor, obtained from the stem cell graft. The origin of the receptors is a human donor who donated a stem cell graft to a child with Wiskott-Aldrich syndrome. Each CDR3 is given with its conserved first and last residue. Fields, in order: CDR3 DNA, CDR3 protein, V gene, J gene, clone size, D gene. D genes are given only for firm matches. Clone size appears in some rows only: once, few, many, or a class for an expanded clone.

CDR3nt: TGCAGTGCTAGTAAGGTGAACACTGAAGCTTTCTTT
CDR3aa: CSASKVNTEAFF
v_gene: TRBV20-1
j_gene: TRBJ1-1
abundance: many
d_gene: -

CDR3nt: TGTGCCAGCAGTTTAGTACCCCAGGGACAGGAATATGGCTACACCTTC
CDR3aa: CASSLVPQGQEYGYTF
v_gene: TRBV28
j_gene: TRBJ1-2
abundance: few
d_gene: TRBD1

CDR3nt: TGTGCCAGCAGGGGGGGACAGAACTACAATGAGCAGTTCTTC
CDR3aa: CASRGGQNYNEQFF
v_gene: TRBV6-2/TRBV6-3
j_gene: TRBJ2-1
abundance: many
d_gene: -

CDR3nt: TGTGCCAGCAGTACAGTTAAAACCTCCTACAATGAGCAGTTCTTC
CDR3aa: CASSTVKTSYNEQFF
v_gene: TRBV11-2
j_gene: TRBJ2-1
abundance: many
d_gene: -

CDR3nt: TGTGCCAGCAGCTATGTGGAGCAGTACTTC
CDR3aa: CASSYVEQYF
v_gene: TRBV11-2
j_gene: TRBJ2-7
abundance: many
d_gene: -

CDR3nt: TGTGCCAGCAGACACAGTAGTCATAATTCACCCCTCCACTTT
CDR3aa: CASRHSSHNSPLHF
v_gene: TRBV12-3/TRBV12-4
j_gene: TRBJ1-6
abundance: many
d_gene: -

CDR3nt: TGTGCCAGCAGTTTCAACTCCGGGACAGGAGGCTACGAGCAGTACTTC
CDR3aa: CASSFNSGTGGYEQYF
v_gene: TRBV27
j_gene: TRBJ2-7
abundance: few
d_gene: TRBD1

CDR3nt: TGTGCCAGCAACCGACCCGGGACAGGGGAGCTCCAAGAGACCCAGTACTTC
CDR3aa: CASNRPGTGELQETQYF
v_gene: TRBV28
j_gene: TRBJ2-5
abundance: many
d_gene: TRBD1

CDR3nt: TGTGCCAGCAGCCAAGAGGGGGACAGGAGGGACGAGCAGTACTTC
CDR3aa: CASSQEGDRRDEQYF
v_gene: TRBV4-2
j_gene: TRBJ2-7
abundance: -
d_gene: TRBD1

CDR3nt: TGCAGTGCGCCTCGGTCAGCGGGAGGGCCCGCGAACACCGGGGAGCTGTTTTTT
CDR3aa: CSAPRSAGGPANTGELFF
v_gene: TRBV20-1
j_gene: TRBJ2-2
abundance: many
d_gene: TRBD2

CDR3nt: TGTGCCACCAGTGACTCCTCAGGGGTCGGCTACACCTTC
CDR3aa: CATSDSSGVGYTF
v_gene: TRBV24-1
j_gene: TRBJ1-2
abundance: many
d_gene: -

CDR3nt: TGTGCCAGCAGGGAGGGCTTCCCCGGTCGGCACGAGCAGTACTTC
CDR3aa: CASREGFPGRHEQYF
v_gene: TRBV6-1
j_gene: TRBJ2-7
abundance: few
d_gene: -

CDR3nt: TGTGCCAGCAGCCCTGACAGGGGGCTGTCTGAAGTTTTCTTT
CDR3aa: CASSPDRGLSEVFF
v_gene: TRBV3-1
j_gene: TRBJ1-1
abundance: -
d_gene: TRBD1

CDR3nt: TGCGCCAGCAGCCAGGCAAATGCTAACTATGGCTACACCTTC
CDR3aa: CASSQANANYGYTF
v_gene: TRBV4-1
j_gene: TRBJ1-2
abundance: many
d_gene: -

CDR3nt: TGCAGTGCCTGCACTAGCGGGGGTTGCTACGAGCAGTACTTC
CDR3aa: CSACTSGGCYEQYF
v_gene: TRBV20-1
j_gene: TRBJ2-7
abundance: many
d_gene: TRBD2

CDR3nt: TGTGCCAGCAGTCCCGGGGACAGAGCAAATGAAAAACTGTTTTTT
CDR3aa: CASSPGDRANEKLFF
v_gene: TRBV12-3/TRBV12-4
j_gene: TRBJ1-4
abundance: many
d_gene: TRBD1

CDR3nt: TGTGCCAGCAGCCCCCGACAGGGACAAAGAAACACCATATATTTT
CDR3aa: CASSPRQGQRNTIYF
v_gene: TRBV12-3/TRBV12-4
j_gene: TRBJ1-3
abundance: -
d_gene: TRBD1

CDR3nt: TGTGCCAGCACCCCAGCAAACAGCCAAGAGACCCAGTACTTC
CDR3aa: CASTPANSQETQYF
v_gene: TRBV7-2
j_gene: TRBJ2-5
abundance: many
d_gene: -

CDR3nt: TGCGCCAGCTTCGAACAGGGCGCGTTAGCAGATACGCAGTATTTT
CDR3aa: CASFEQGALADTQYF
v_gene: TRBV5-1
j_gene: TRBJ2-3
abundance: -
d_gene: -

CDR3nt: TGCGCCAGCAGCTTCGGACTAGCGGGAGACTACGAGCAGTACTTC
CDR3aa: CASSFGLAGDYEQYF
v_gene: TRBV5-1
j_gene: TRBJ2-7
abundance: -
d_gene: TRBD2

CDR3nt: TGCAGTGCTCAAATTGACGCCTACGAGCAGTACTTC
CDR3aa: CSAQIDAYEQYF
v_gene: TRBV20-1
j_gene: TRBJ2-7
abundance: once
d_gene: -

CDR3nt: TGTGCCAGCAGCTTAGACTGGGACTACGAGCAGTACTTC
CDR3aa: CASSLDWDYEQYF
v_gene: TRBV7-2
j_gene: TRBJ2-7
abundance: -
d_gene: -

CDR3nt: TGCAGTGCTGACCTCGGTTTAGCGGATATAGATACGCAGTATTTT
CDR3aa: CSADLGLADIDTQYF
v_gene: TRBV20-1
j_gene: TRBJ2-3
abundance: -
d_gene: -

CDR3nt: TGTGCCAGCAGTGGGTCGTCGAGGCTAGGGAACGGTTTGGATACGCAGTATTTT
CDR3aa: CASSGSSRLGNGLDTQYF
v_gene: TRBV6-1
j_gene: TRBJ2-3
abundance: many
d_gene: -

CDR3nt: TGCGCCAGCAGCTTTGGGACAGGGGCCTACGAGCAGTACTTC
CDR3aa: CASSFGTGAYEQYF
v_gene: TRBV5-1
j_gene: TRBJ2-7
abundance: many
d_gene: TRBD1

CDR3nt: TGTGCCAGCAGCTTTACAGGGTTTGAGCAGTACTTC
CDR3aa: CASSFTGFEQYF
v_gene: TRBV5-4
j_gene: TRBJ2-7
abundance: many
d_gene: -

CDR3nt: TGTGCCAGCAGGACCGCTAGCGGGAGCCTTTCCACAGATACGCAGTATTTT
CDR3aa: CASRTASGSLSTDTQYF
v_gene: TRBV12-3/TRBV12-4
j_gene: TRBJ2-3
abundance: -
d_gene: TRBD2

CDR3nt: TGTGCCAGCAGCGACCCCAGTGCGGGGAGCTCCTACAATGAGCAGTTCTTC
CDR3aa: CASSDPSAGSSYNEQFF
v_gene: TRBV7-6
j_gene: TRBJ2-1
abundance: many
d_gene: -

CDR3nt: TGCAGCGTTGGCCACATGAACACTGAAGCTTTCTTT
CDR3aa: CSVGHMNTEAFF
v_gene: TRBV29-1
j_gene: TRBJ1-1
abundance: many
d_gene: -

CDR3nt: TGTGCCAGCAGTCTAAACAGAGTTGAAGCTTTCTTT
CDR3aa: CASSLNRVEAFF
v_gene: TRBV12-3/TRBV12-4
j_gene: TRBJ1-1
abundance: many
d_gene: -

CDR3nt: TGTGCCAGCTCACGGGGCAGGACCGACGAGCAGTACTTC
CDR3aa: CASSRGRTDEQYF
v_gene: TRBV18
j_gene: TRBJ2-7
abundance: -
d_gene: -

CDR3nt: TGTGCCAGCAGCTTGGGGCAGTTCTTC
CDR3aa: CASSLGQFF
v_gene: TRBV5-6
j_gene: TRBJ2-1
abundance: many
d_gene: -

CDR3nt: TGTGCCAGCACCCCGGGAAGTGTAGGGACAGGGAGTAACGAGCAGTACTTC
CDR3aa: CASTPGSVGTGSNEQYF
v_gene: TRBV28
j_gene: TRBJ2-7
abundance: many
d_gene: TRBD1

CDR3nt: TGTGCCAGTAGTACCGATTTTAGGGGGGCCGAGCAGTTCTTC
CDR3aa: CASSTDFRGAEQFF
v_gene: TRBV19
j_gene: TRBJ2-1
abundance: -
d_gene: -

CDR3nt: TGCGCCAGCACTCTGAACAGGGGCTACGAGCAGTACTTC
CDR3aa: CASTLNRGYEQYF
v_gene: TRBV5-1
j_gene: TRBJ2-7
abundance: many
d_gene: TRBD1

CDR3nt: TGTGCCAGCAGAAAAAGTGGGGGGGGTGGCTACACCTTC
CDR3aa: CASRKSGGGGYTF
v_gene: TRBV12-3/TRBV12-4
j_gene: TRBJ1-2
abundance: many
d_gene: -